Following are 7 T cell receptor beta chains from one sample sequenced in a study of blood T cell repertoires in COVID-19. Sequenced by immunoSEQ multiplex PCR; TCRdb stores in-frame clones only, minus some. The sample records about 160,000 clones, roughly four fifths being singletons. Input material: peripheral blood. Receptors originate from a human donor with acute or convalescent COVID-19. The donor label of this sample is uncertain.

V usage is TRBV7-9 and J usage is TRBJ2-7, with TRBD1 identical over 9 bases. The V and J ends lost 5 bases and 4 bases, in that order; junction bases with no gene match: 12. Looked up from germline, CDR1 is SEHNR and CDR2 is FQNEAQ (reference sequence). The CDR3 is made up of 16 amino acids. The CDR3 nucleotides are TGTGCCAGCAGCCCTGCGGGCGGGACAGGGATGTACGAGCAGTACTTC. It encodes CASSPAGGTGMYEQYF.

Only one count was recorded for this clone. The V and J genes are TRBV19 and TRBJ1-4; perhaps TRBD1 as D (5 bases). Per the germline V gene, CDR1 is LNHDA and CDR2 is SQIVND (reference sequence). The V gene lost 3 bases and the J gene lost 7 bases, with 6 bases spanning the gap. The CDR3 is made up of 12 amino acids. The CDR3 nucleotides read TGTGCCAGTAGTATTAGGGGTGAAAAACTGTTTTTT. This codes for CASSIRGEKLFF.

This clone was seen only a few times. V is TRBV11-2 and J is TRBJ1-2; D might be TRBD1 (6 bases). Germline V gene lookup returns CDR1 SGHAT and CDR2 FQNNGV. CDR3 length: 15 amino acids. Deletions cut 0 bases from V and 7 bases from J, with 15 bases between. DNA for the CDR3: TGTGCCAGCAGCTTAGAGTGGACAGCGCACTCTGGCTACACCTTC. Protein sequence: CASSLEWTAHSGYTF.

The chain is built from TRBV3-1 (or the pseudogene TRBV3-2) and TRBJ1-3, with D unclear. The CDR3 has 14 residues. V lost 4 bases and J 5 bases, leaving 12 bases between the germline ends. CDR1 is LGHDT, CDR2 YNNKEL, per germline (reference sequence). The CDR3 nucleotides read TGTGCCAGCAGCCCTACGGCCAGGAGAAACACCATATATTTT. Its translation is CASSPTARRNTIYF.

The chain employs TRBV9 and TRBJ2-3; tentatively, D is TRBD2 (6 bases). Germline CDR1 reads SGDLS; CDR2 reads YYNGEE. The CDR3 totals 16 residues. V dropped 4 bases and J dropped 4 bases, with 19 bases sitting between them. The CDR3 coding sequence is TGTGCCAGCAGCTTCGGGACTTCGGGGTCGGCAGATACGCAGTATTTT. It specifies CASSFGTSGSADTQYF.

This sequence joins TRBV11-2 and TRBJ2-1; D is perhaps TRBD1 (6 bases). The germline CDR1 and CDR2 sequences are SGHAT and FQNNGV. V was trimmed by 5 bases and J by 4 bases, leaving 15 bases between them. The CDR3 runs 15 residues. This chain's CDR3 is CASSRRTANYNEQFF. CDR3 sequence (DNA): TGTGCCAGCAGCCGCAGGACAGCAAATTACAATGAGCAGTTCTTC.

The V call is TRBV11-3, the J call TRBJ2-5; TRBD2 matches at 10 bases. V lost 1 base to trimming and J lost 2 bases; unmatched junction nucleotides: 4. Per the germline V gene, CDR1 is SGHNT and CDR2 is YENEEA. The CDR3 is made up of 16 amino acids. Here the CDR3 DNA reads TGTGCCAGCAGCTTAGGCGGACTAGCGGCTCAAGAGACCCAGTACTTC. Translation: CASSLGGLAAQETQYF.